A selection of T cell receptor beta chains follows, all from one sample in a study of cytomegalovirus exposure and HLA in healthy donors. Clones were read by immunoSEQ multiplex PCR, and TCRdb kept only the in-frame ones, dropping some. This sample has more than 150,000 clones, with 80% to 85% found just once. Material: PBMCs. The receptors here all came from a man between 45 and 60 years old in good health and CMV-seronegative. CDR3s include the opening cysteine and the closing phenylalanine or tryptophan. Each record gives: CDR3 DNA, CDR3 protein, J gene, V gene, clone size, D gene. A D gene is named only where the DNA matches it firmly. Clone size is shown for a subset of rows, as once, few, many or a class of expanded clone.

cdr3_nt: TGTGCCAGCAGCCGGGGACAGGGGCAAAATGAGCAGTTCTTC
cdr3_aa: CASSRGQGQNEQFF
j_call: TRBJ2-1
v_call: TRBV7-3
clone_size: .
d_call: TRBD1

cdr3_nt: TGTGCCAGCAGCTCGCGATACCCGGGACACTGGGGCAATCAGCCCCAGCATTTT
cdr3_aa: CASSSRYPGHWGNQPQHF
j_call: TRBJ1-5
v_call: TRBV7-2
clone_size: .
d_call: .

cdr3_nt: TGTGCCATCAGTGACTGGACAGAGGCCAATGAGCAGTTCTTC
cdr3_aa: CAISDWTEANEQFF
j_call: TRBJ2-1
v_call: TRBV10-3
clone_size: once
d_call: .

cdr3_nt: TGTGCCAGCAGCAAAGGATGGCAGGGCAGGGAGACCCAGTACTTC
cdr3_aa: CASSKGWQGRETQYF
j_call: TRBJ2-5
v_call: TRBV21-1
clone_size: .
d_call: .

cdr3_nt: TGTGCCAGCAGCTTGTATGCGTTGAACCAAGAGACCCAGTACTTC
cdr3_aa: CASSLYALNQETQYF
j_call: TRBJ2-5
v_call: TRBV11-2
clone_size: .
d_call: .

cdr3_nt: TGCGCCAGCAGCCAAGAACGGGTCTGGAGGACAGGCGCCTCCTACGAGCAGTACTTC
cdr3_aa: CASSQERVWRTGASYEQYF
j_call: TRBJ2-7
v_call: TRBV4-1
clone_size: few
d_call: TRBD1

cdr3_nt: TGTGCCAGCAGCGCCCTCGGCGGGAGCACAGATACGCAGTATTTT
cdr3_aa: CASSALGGSTDTQYF
j_call: TRBJ2-3
v_call: TRBV7-3
clone_size: .
d_call: .

cdr3_nt: TGTGCCAGCAGCTACGAGACAGGGTTGGGGCCCCAGCATTTT
cdr3_aa: CASSYETGLGPQHF
j_call: TRBJ1-5
v_call: TRBV7-8
clone_size: few
d_call: TRBD1

cdr3_nt: TGTGCCAGCAGTTTAGGGCAGGGATCAGATACGCAGTATTTT
cdr3_aa: CASSLGQGSDTQYF
j_call: TRBJ2-3
v_call: TRBV27
clone_size: .
d_call: .

cdr3_nt: TGCGCCAGCAGCCCCGGGGGGCTAGGGGAGACCCAGTACTTC
cdr3_aa: CASSPGGLGETQYF
j_call: TRBJ2-5
v_call: TRBV4-1
clone_size: few
d_call: .

cdr3_nt: TGTGCTAGCAGCCCCTGGGGGGGGACCCCTAATCCAGATACGCAGTATTTT
cdr3_aa: CASSPWGGTPNPDTQYF
j_call: TRBJ2-3
v_call: TRBV7-7
clone_size: .
d_call: TRBD2

cdr3_nt: TGTGCCAGCAGTGAGGGGACAGCGAACCAGCCCCAGCATTTT
cdr3_aa: CASSEGTANQPQHF
j_call: TRBJ1-5
v_call: TRBV6-1
clone_size: .
d_call: TRBD1

cdr3_nt: TGTGCCTGGAGGACTAGCGGGGGAACCTACGAGCAGTACTTC
cdr3_aa: CAWRTSGGTYEQYF
j_call: TRBJ2-7
v_call: TRBV30
clone_size: .
d_call: TRBD2

cdr3_nt: TGTGCCGGATGGACTAGCGGAAACACCGGGGAGCTGTTTTTT
cdr3_aa: CAGWTSGNTGELFF
j_call: TRBJ2-2
v_call: TRBV7-9
clone_size: .
d_call: TRBD2

cdr3_nt: TGTGCCAGTAGTATCAGCGGAGCCTACGAGCAGTACTTC
cdr3_aa: CASSISGAYEQYF
j_call: TRBJ2-7
v_call: TRBV19
clone_size: .
d_call: .

cdr3_nt: TGCGCCAGCAGCCCACTAGGTGGAGAGACCCAGTACTTC
cdr3_aa: CASSPLGGETQYF
j_call: TRBJ2-5
v_call: TRBV4-3
clone_size: .
d_call: .

cdr3_nt: TGCGCCAGCAGCTCATCTGGAAGCGGGGGCAACCAAGAGACCCAGTACTTC
cdr3_aa: CASSSSGSGGNQETQYF
j_call: TRBJ2-5
v_call: TRBV5-1
clone_size: .
d_call: TRBD2

cdr3_nt: TGTGCCAGCAGCTTGGACAGGGGTCAGCCCCAGCATTTT
cdr3_aa: CASSLDRGQPQHF
j_call: TRBJ1-5
v_call: TRBV7-2
clone_size: .
d_call: TRBD1

cdr3_nt: TGTGCCAGCAGATTCGGACTAGCGGGAGCGGTTGAGCAGTTCTTC
cdr3_aa: CASRFGLAGAVEQFF
j_call: TRBJ2-1
v_call: TRBV2
clone_size: .
d_call: TRBD2

cdr3_nt: TGTTCCAGCAGTTCACAGGGGGCGCCCGGTTACACTGAAGCTTTCTTT
cdr3_aa: CSSSSQGAPGYTEAFF
j_call: TRBJ1-1
v_call: TRBV7-9
clone_size: .
d_call: TRBD1

cdr3_nt: TGTGCCAGCAGCCCGCTCCCACAGGGACCGCTAAAACTGTTTTTT
cdr3_aa: CASSPLPQGPLKLFF
j_call: TRBJ1-4
v_call: TRBV9
clone_size: few
d_call: .

cdr3_nt: TGTGCCAGCAGCTTAGCGGTTAGCGGGGGGGCCAGGGATACGCAGTATTTT
cdr3_aa: CASSLAVSGGARDTQYF
j_call: TRBJ2-3
v_call: TRBV7-2
clone_size: .
d_call: TRBD2

cdr3_nt: TGTGCCAGCAGCCCGGCGGCCGGAAACACCATATATTTT
cdr3_aa: CASSPAAGNTIYF
j_call: TRBJ1-3
v_call: TRBV7-9
clone_size: .
d_call: .

cdr3_nt: TGTGCCAGCAGTGAAGTTGGCGGGAGGGTTACAGATACGCAGTATTTT
cdr3_aa: CASSEVGGRVTDTQYF
j_call: TRBJ2-3
v_call: TRBV2
clone_size: .
d_call: TRBD2

cdr3_nt: TGTGCCATCAGTGAGAATCCGCAGGGGGCCACTGAAGCTTTCTTT
cdr3_aa: CAISENPQGATEAFF
j_call: TRBJ1-1
v_call: TRBV10-3
clone_size: once
d_call: TRBD1

cdr3_nt: TGTGCCAGCAGCTTTAGACAGTCTGAAAGGAATTCACCCCTCCACTTT
cdr3_aa: CASSFRQSERNSPLHF
j_call: TRBJ1-6
v_call: TRBV7-2
clone_size: .
d_call: .

cdr3_nt: TGTGCCAGCAGTTACTCGGCTGGGACAGGGGGCTACGAGCAGTACTTC
cdr3_aa: CASSYSAGTGGYEQYF
j_call: TRBJ2-7
v_call: TRBV6-5
clone_size: .
d_call: TRBD1

cdr3_nt: TGTGCCAGCGCCCCCGGGCTAGCGTCCCACGAGCAGTACTTC
cdr3_aa: CASAPGLASHEQYF
j_call: TRBJ2-7
v_call: TRBV19
clone_size: .
d_call: .

cdr3_nt: TGTGCCAGCAGCTTCCAGGACACAGATACGCAGTATTTT
cdr3_aa: CASSFQDTDTQYF
j_call: TRBJ2-3
v_call: TRBV5-4
clone_size: few
d_call: .

cdr3_nt: TGCGCCAGCAGCTTGCCCTGGGGGGCAACTAATGAAAAACTGTTTTTT
cdr3_aa: CASSLPWGATNEKLFF
j_call: TRBJ1-4
v_call: TRBV5-1
clone_size: .
d_call: .

cdr3_nt: TGTGCCAGCAGTTACCGGGGACTAGCGGGGGGGCAGTATTTT
cdr3_aa: CASSYRGLAGGQYF
j_call: TRBJ2-3
v_call: TRBV6-5
clone_size: .
d_call: TRBD2

cdr3_nt: TGTGCCAGCAGCCAATTTCTTAATCAGCCCCAGCATTTT
cdr3_aa: CASSQFLNQPQHF
j_call: TRBJ1-5
v_call: TRBV14
clone_size: .
d_call: .

cdr3_nt: TGTGCCAGCAGCTTTAAGGAGGGGCCCTACGAGCAGTACTTC
cdr3_aa: CASSFKEGPYEQYF
j_call: TRBJ2-7
v_call: TRBV6-6
clone_size: few
d_call: .

cdr3_nt: TGTGCCAGCAGTCGGAACTATGGCTACACCTTC
cdr3_aa: CASSRNYGYTF
j_call: TRBJ1-2
v_call: TRBV6-1
clone_size: few
d_call: .

cdr3_nt: TGCGCCAGCAGGACAGAGAGCTATGGCTACACCTTC
cdr3_aa: CASRTESYGYTF
j_call: TRBJ1-2
v_call: TRBV5-1
clone_size: .
d_call: .

cdr3_nt: TGTGCCAGCAGACGGACAGGCCGGGTACAAGAGACCCAGTACTTC
cdr3_aa: CASRRTGRVQETQYF
j_call: TRBJ2-5
v_call: TRBV6-1
clone_size: .
d_call: TRBD1

cdr3_nt: TGTGCCAGCAGCCCCCGGTCCGGACTAGCGGGAAGGATGAACACCGGGGAGCTGTTTTTT
cdr3_aa: CASSPRSGLAGRMNTGELFF
j_call: TRBJ2-2
v_call: TRBV9
clone_size: .
d_call: TRBD2

cdr3_nt: TGCGCCAGCAGCTCACCTAGTGTAGGGGCGGCTAGCGGGAGGAAACGGCAAGAGACCCAGTACTTC
cdr3_aa: CASSSPSVGAASGRKRQETQYF
j_call: TRBJ2-5
v_call: TRBV5-1
clone_size: .
d_call: TRBD2

cdr3_nt: TGCGCCAGCAGCCAATGGACAGGGACTAATGAAAAACTGTTTTTT
cdr3_aa: CASSQWTGTNEKLFF
j_call: TRBJ1-4
v_call: TRBV4-1
clone_size: .
d_call: TRBD1

cdr3_nt: TGTGCCAGTAGTTTGCGCAGGGATGGAAACACCATATATTTT
cdr3_aa: CASSLRRDGNTIYF
j_call: TRBJ1-3
v_call: TRBV19
clone_size: .
d_call: .

cdr3_nt: TGTGCCAGCAGTCCCAGAAGAGGCCCCAGGGCCCAGCATTTT
cdr3_aa: CASSPRRGPRAQHF
j_call: TRBJ1-5
v_call: TRBV6-5
clone_size: .
d_call: .

cdr3_nt: TGTGCCAGCAGCTCTCGACAGACCCGCACAGATACGCAGTATTTT
cdr3_aa: CASSSRQTRTDTQYF
j_call: TRBJ2-3
v_call: TRBV7-9
clone_size: .
d_call: .

cdr3_nt: TGTGCCATCAGTGATCGACAGGGGGCGAGGGACTATGGCTACACCTTC
cdr3_aa: CAISDRQGARDYGYTF
j_call: TRBJ1-2
v_call: TRBV10-3
clone_size: .
d_call: TRBD1

cdr3_nt: TGCGCCAGCATACAGGGCCCAAACACCGGGGAGCTGTTTTTT
cdr3_aa: CASIQGPNTGELFF
j_call: TRBJ2-2
v_call: TRBV5-1
clone_size: .
d_call: .

cdr3_nt: TGTGCCAGCAGCTTAGTCTCGAGTGGCAGGGGGCCAAGGAACACTGAAGCTTTCTTT
cdr3_aa: CASSLVSSGRGPRNTEAFF
j_call: TRBJ1-1
v_call: TRBV7-2
clone_size: .
d_call: TRBD1

cdr3_nt: TGCGCCAGCAGCCAAGGGGCGGGGGGGACCACCTACGAGCAGTACTTC
cdr3_aa: CASSQGAGGTTYEQYF
j_call: TRBJ2-7
v_call: TRBV4-1
clone_size: .
d_call: TRBD2

cdr3_nt: TGTGCCAGCAGCGAGACTAGCGGGAGAGTTGAGCAGTTCTTC
cdr3_aa: CASSETSGRVEQFF
j_call: TRBJ2-1
v_call: TRBV7-3
clone_size: .
d_call: TRBD2

cdr3_nt: TGTGCCAGCAGCTTAGAGGGGACAGGGACTGAGACCCAGTACTTC
cdr3_aa: CASSLEGTGTETQYF
j_call: TRBJ2-5
v_call: TRBV7-2
clone_size: .
d_call: TRBD1

cdr3_nt: TGTGCCAGCAGAGCCTACAGGGACACTGAAGCTTTCTTT
cdr3_aa: CASRAYRDTEAFF
j_call: TRBJ1-1
v_call: TRBV28
clone_size: .
d_call: .

cdr3_nt: TGTGCCAGCAGCTCCGAACTCAACTATGGCTACACCTTC
cdr3_aa: CASSSELNYGYTF
j_call: TRBJ1-2
v_call: TRBV28
clone_size: .
d_call: .

cdr3_nt: TGTGCCAGCAGATCCGGCGGGGGTCGACGGGAGACCCAGTACTTC
cdr3_aa: CASRSGGGRRETQYF
j_call: TRBJ2-5
v_call: TRBV7-3
clone_size: .
d_call: TRBD2

cdr3_nt: TGTGCCAGCAGCGGAAACCGGGACAGGGGGTCCGAAGCTTTCTTT
cdr3_aa: CASSGNRDRGSEAFF
j_call: TRBJ1-1
v_call: TRBV7-8
clone_size: .
d_call: TRBD1